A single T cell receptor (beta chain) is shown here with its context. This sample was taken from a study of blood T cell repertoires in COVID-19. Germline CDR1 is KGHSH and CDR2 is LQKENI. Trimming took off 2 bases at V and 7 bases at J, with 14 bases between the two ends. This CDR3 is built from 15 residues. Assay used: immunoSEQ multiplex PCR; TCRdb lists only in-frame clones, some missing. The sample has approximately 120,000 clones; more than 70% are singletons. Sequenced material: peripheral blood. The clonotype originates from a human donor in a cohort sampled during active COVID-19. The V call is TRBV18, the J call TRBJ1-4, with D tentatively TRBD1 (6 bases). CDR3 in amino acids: CASSPRLDSVEKLFF. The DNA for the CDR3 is TGTGCCAGCTCACCAAGGCTGGACAGCGTTGAAAAACTGTTTTTT.